The rows below give T cell receptor beta chains drawn from one sample of a study of cytomegalovirus exposure and HLA in healthy donors. The protocol was immunoSEQ multiplex PCR, while the TCRdb copy is restricted to in-frame clones and leaves out a portion. The table lists 130,000 or so clones, approximately 8.8% of them singletons, with 4.5% to 6% in the top ten. Material: PBMCs. Receptors originate from a middle-aged man in good health and CMV-seronegative. The CDR3 runs from the conserved cysteine through the conserved F or W. Fields, in order: J gene, D gene, CDR3 length, clone size, V gene, CDR3 DNA, CDR3 protein. D genes are given only for firm matches. The size of a clone is reported for some rows only, either as once, few or many, or as a class for expanded clones.

TRBJ1-6	TRBD1	17	few	TRBV4-1	TGCGCCAGCAGCCAGGGACAGGGTTCAGGCTATAATTCACCCCTCCACTTT	CASSQGQGSGYNSPLHF
TRBJ2-1	.	15	few	TRBV7-6	TGTGCCAGCAGCTTTAACTCAGGGGCGGACAATGAGCAGTTCTTC	CASSFNSGADNEQFF
TRBJ1-4	.	15	few	TRBV15	TGTGCCACCAGCAGAGAACAAAAAAGCGGGGAAAAACTGTTTTTT	CATSREQKSGEKLFF
TRBJ1-1	.	14	.	TRBV4-1	TGCGCCAGCAGCCTAGGGAGGGTGAACACTGAAGCTTTCTTT	CASSLGRVNTEAFF
TRBJ1-4	.	17	.	TRBV4-1	TGCGCCAGCAGCCCTAGAGCGGGGGGCCTGACTAATGAAAAACTGTTTTTT	CASSPRAGGLTNEKLFF
TRBJ2-7	.	14	few	TRBV11-2	TGTGCCAGCAGCTTGGCAGGGGACCCCTACGAGCAGTACTTC	CASSLAGDPYEQYF
TRBJ1-2	.	13	few	TRBV29-1	TGCAGCGTTGAGATGGAGGAGGGATCCGGCTACACCTTC	CSVEMEEGSGYTF
TRBJ2-1	.	15	few	TRBV7-2	TGTGCCAGCAGCTTAGCGGGGAGCTCCTACAATGAGCAGTTCTTC	CASSLAGSSYNEQFF
TRBJ1-1	.	15	few	TRBV18	TGTGCCAGCTCACCACCGGGGGGTTCTAACACTGAAGCTTTCTTT	CASSPPGGSNTEAFF
TRBJ2-5	TRBD1	16	few	TRBV6-5	TGTGCCAGCAGTTACTCCTCAGGGGGATGGCAAGAGACCCAGTACTTC	CASSYSSGGWQETQYF
TRBJ1-6	.	16	many	TRBV30	TGTGCCTGGAGACAGCGGGGGAATATGTATAATTCACCCCTCCACTTT	CAWRQRGNMYNSPLHF
TRBJ2-1	TRBD1	13	few	TRBV19	TGTGCCAGCACAGGGGGCTCCTACAATGAGCAGTTCTTC	CASTGGSYNEQFF
TRBJ1-2	.	14	few	TRBV6-5	TGTGCCAGCAGTTACCGGGACTCCCCTGGTGACTACACCTTC	CASSYRDSPGDYTF
TRBJ1-5	TRBD1	14	few	TRBV29-1	TGCAGCGTTGCTTTTGGGACAGGGCCTCAGCCCCAGCATTTT	CSVAFGTGPQPQHF
TRBJ2-5	TRBD2	15	few	TRBV5-1	TGCGCCAGCAGCTTGGGCCGGACTAGTATGGAGACCCAGTACTTC	CASSLGRTSMETQYF
TRBJ1-2	TRBD1	14	.	TRBV29-1	TGCAGCGTTGGTGGTTCGGGGACAGAGGATGGCTACACCTTC	CSVGGSGTEDGYTF
TRBJ1-1	.	13	.	TRBV5-1	TGCGCCAGCAGCTTAAGCTGGAACACTGAAGCTTTCTTT	CASSLSWNTEAFF
TRBJ1-2	.	14	.	TRBV7-2	TGTGCCAGCAGCTTAGACGTCAGTAACTATGGCTACACCTTC	CASSLDVSNYGYTF
TRBJ2-3	.	14	.	TRBV5-1	TGCGCCAGCAGCTTGGGAGCGGGCACAGATACGCAGTATTTT	CASSLGAGTDTQYF
TRBJ1-5	.	15	.	TRBV19	TGTGCCAGTAATGGGGTCGGGGAGGGAAATGGGCCCCAGCATTTT	CASNGVGEGNGPQHF
TRBJ1-5	.	10	few	TRBV6-1	TGTGCCGGGGGGGATCAGCCCCAGCATTTT	CAGGDQPQHF
TRBJ1-2	TRBD1	13	.	TRBV6-5	TGTGCCAGCAGCCGTACAGGGGGGGAGGCGGGGACCTTC	CASSRTGGEAGTF
TRBJ1-5	.	15	.	TRBV19	TGTGCCAGTAGCCCCGAGGACAATTCTTATCAGCCCCAGCATTTT	CASSPEDNSYQPQHF
TRBJ2-3	.	16	.	TRBV11-1	TGTGCCAGCAGCTTAGGCGGGCTAGGGTCCACAGATACGCAGTATTTT	CASSLGGLGSTDTQYF
TRBJ1-1	.	15	.	TRBV29-1	TGCAGCGTTAGGGGGGAGGGGGGAAAGAACACTGAAGCTTTCTTT	CSVRGEGGKNTEAFF
TRBJ2-2	TRBD1	14	few	TRBV5-5	TGTGCCAGCAGGACAGGGGCGAACACCGGGGAGCTGTTTTTT	CASRTGANTGELFF
TRBJ1-3	.	15	.	TRBV7-2	TGTGCCAGCAGCTTAAGTGGAGATTCTGGAAACACCATATATTTT	CASSLSGDSGNTIYF
TRBJ2-7	.	10	.	TRBV20-1	TGCAGTGCTAATAGTTACGAGCAGTACTTC	CSANSYEQYF
TRBJ2-1	TRBD1	15	few	TRBV18	TGTGCCAGCTCGCCGGGACAGGGCTCCTACAATGAGCAGTTCTTC	CASSPGQGSYNEQFF
TRBJ2-5	.	16	few	TRBV29-1	TGCAGCGTTGAAGGGCGGAGGGTATATCGGGCGGAGACCCAGTACTTC	CSVEGRRVYRAETQYF
TRBJ2-1	TRBD2	13	few	TRBV11-3	TGTGCCAGCAGCTCCGGGGGGAACAATGAGCAGTTCTTC	CASSSGGNNEQFF
TRBJ2-1	TRBD1	13	few	TRBV29-1	TGCAGCGGGGAACAGGGGTATGGCAATGAGCAGTTCTTC	CSGEQGYGNEQFF
TRBJ2-2	.	15	few	TRBV5-1	TGCGCCAGCAGCTTGGCAGGGACGAACACCGGGGAGCTGTTTTTT	CASSLAGTNTGELFF
TRBJ1-2	.	12	.	TRBV14	TGTGCCAGCAGCCAGACACGTGAAGGCTACACCTTC	CASSQTREGYTF
TRBJ2-7	.	12	.	TRBV5-1	TGCGCCAGCAGCCTCAGCTCCTACGAGCAGTACTTC	CASSLSSYEQYF
TRBJ2-7	.	14	.	TRBV27	TGTGCCAGCAGTTTATCCGGGAGCGCCTACGAGCAGTACTTC	CASSLSGSAYEQYF
TRBJ1-1	.	14	.	TRBV27	TGTGCCAGCAGCTCACAGGACAAGAACACTGAAGCTTTCTTT	CASSSQDKNTEAFF
TRBJ1-1	.	14	few	TRBV7-3	TGTGCCAGCAGCGCCGGTCCGCAGAACACTGAAGCTTTCTTT	CASSAGPQNTEAFF
TRBJ2-3	TRBD1	15	.	TRBV15	TGTGCCACCAGCAGAGGACAGGGGGCGACAGATACGCAGTATTTT	CATSRGQGATDTQYF
TRBJ2-5	.	13	few	TRBV9	TGTGCCAGCAGCGTCACACCACCAGAGACCCAGTACTTC	CASSVTPPETQYF
TRBJ1-1	TRBD1	15	few	TRBV7-3	TGTGCCAGCAGCCCGGACAGGGGCCCCCGTGGTGAAGCTTTCTTT	CASSPDRGPRGEAFF
TRBJ2-7	TRBD1	14	.	TRBV7-2	TGTGCCAGCAGCTTAACAGGGGGCTCCTACGAGCAGTACTTC	CASSLTGGSYEQYF
TRBJ2-7	TRBD1	14	few	TRBV27	TGTGCCAGCAGTTTTTCGGGACAGTCCTACGAGCAGTACTTC	CASSFSGQSYEQYF
TRBJ1-1	.	14	.	TRBV5-1	TGCGCCAGCAGCTTGGCCGGCGGGGACACTGAAGCTTTCTTT	CASSLAGGDTEAFF
TRBJ2-7	TRBD2	16	.	TRBV7-2	TGTGCCAGCAGCTTAATCGGGTCTAGCGGGGCCTACGAGCAGTACTTC	CASSLIGSSGAYEQYF
TRBJ1-5	.	15	.	TRBV29-1	TGCAGCGTTGGGGTTAGCGCAACACCTAATCAGCCCCAGCATTTT	CSVGVSATPNQPQHF
TRBJ1-1	TRBD1	16	few	TRBV4-1	TGCGCCAGCAGCCCCCCCACAGGGGGCATGAACACTGAAGCTTTCTTT	CASSPPTGGMNTEAFF
TRBJ2-7	TRBD1	15	.	TRBV19	TGTGCCAGTAGTATCGTGGGACAGGGTTCCTACGAGCAGTACTTC	CASSIVGQGSYEQYF